One and the same sample provided the 27 T cell receptor beta chains below, sequenced in a study of blood T cell repertoires in COVID-19. Generated by immunoSEQ multiplex PCR, the TCRdb table keeps only in-frame clones and is missing some. Seen here are 200,000 to 300,000 clones, about 88% observed once, and the top ten hold around 5%. The sample was peripheral blood. The receptors originated from a woman aged 55-75 years with COVID-19, enrolled during active disease.

This clone was counted once. This rearrangement joins TRBV3-1 (or the pseudogene TRBV3-2) to TRBJ2-1; 9 bases fit TRBD2. Trimming removed 2 bases from V and 0 bases from J; junction bases left unmatched: 8. The CDR3 covers 18 residues. From germline, CDR1 is LGHDT and CDR2 YNNKEL (reference sequence). CDR3 nucleotide sequence: TGTGCCAGCAGCCAACTCGGGGTAGCGGGAGTCTCCTACAATGAGCAGTTCTTC. Translated: CASSQLGVAGVSYNEQFF.

The V call is TRBV28, the J call TRBJ2-1; D possibly corresponds to TRBD1 (5 bases). Trimming removed 11 bases from V and 5 bases from J, with 10 bases in between. CDR3 length: 11 residues. Per the germline V gene, CDR1 is MDHEN and CDR2 is SYDVKM. CDR3 in DNA: TGTGCCCTAAGGGGAAACAATGAGCAGTTCTTC. It encodes CALRGNNEQFF.

The chain recombines TRBV12-5 with TRBJ2-1, with 9 bases identical to TRBD2. The germline V gene has CDR1 LGHNT and CDR2 FRNRAP. Trimming removed 6 bases from V and 1 base from J; junction bases left unmatched: 10. The CDR3 runs to 17 residues. CDR3 DNA: TGTGCTAGTGGCTCCATGACTAGCGGCCAGTCCTACAATGAGCAGTTCTTC. Amino acid sequence: CASGSMTSGQSYNEQFF.

The chain uses TRBV5-4 and TRBJ1-1; D not certain. V lost 0 bases, J lost 7 bases, and 13 bases lay in between. Per the germline V gene, CDR1 is SGHNT and CDR2 is YYREEE (reference sequence). CDR3 length: 14 residues. CDR3 bases: TGTGCCAGCAGCTTGGTAGGAGGGAAACTTGAAGCTTTCTTT. This translates into CASSLVGGKLEAFF.

This sequence joins TRBV6-2 or TRBV6-3 and TRBJ1-5, with D unresolved. V was trimmed by 1 base and J by 0 bases, leaving 13 bases between them. CDR3 length: 17 amino acids. CDR1 is MNHEY, CDR2 SVGEGT, per germline. The CDR3 DNA reads as TGTGCCAGCAGTTACTTACCATCAGGCATTAGCAATCAGCCCCAGCATTTT. It translates to CASSYLPSGISNQPQHF.

In its sample, this clone was seen once. CDR3 nucleotide sequence: TGCGCCAGCAGTGAGTCTGGACAAATAAACACTGAAGCTTTCTTT. This sequence encodes CASSESGQINTEAFF. This chain connects TRBV10-1 to TRBJ1-1; D perhaps matches TRBD1 (5 bases). This CDR3 region has 15 residues. Deletions cut 0 bases from V and 2 bases from J, with 10 bases between. Germline CDR1 WNHNN, CDR2 SYGVQD (reference sequence).

The chain is built from TRBV27 and TRBJ2-3; 12 nucleotides line up with TRBD1. The CDR3 is made up of 16 amino acids. The V and J ends lost 4 bases and 6 bases, in that order; junction bases with no gene match: 8. Germline V gene lookup returns CDR1 MNHEY and CDR2 SMNVEV (reference sequence). CDR3 nucleotide sequence: TGTGCCAGCAGTTCAGGGACAGGGGGCGCGGTTGATACGCAGTATTTT. This translates into CASSSGTGGAVDTQYF.

The chain joins TRBV9 to TRBJ1-2; 7 bases are shared with TRBD1. Losses at the gene ends were 3 bases for V and 6 bases for J; bases not matched to a gene: 14. CDR1 and CDR2 (germline): SGDLS, YYNGEE. The CDR3 spans 16 residues. In nucleotides, the CDR3 is TGTGCCAGCAGCGCTGGAGACAGGGTCCTCGGAGATGGCTACACCTTC. Its translation is CASSAGDRVLGDGYTF. Full variable domain (outside the CDR3, taken from reference TRBV9 and TRBJ1-2): DSGVTQTPKHLITATGQRVTLRCSPRSGDLSVYWYQQSLDQGLQFLIQYYNGEERAKGNILERFSAQQFPDLHSELNLSSLELGDSALYFCASSAGDRVLGDGYTFGSGTRLTVV.

The V gene is TRBV1, the J gene TRBJ1-4. TRBV1 is given as a pseudogene. CDR3 length: 18 residues. The CDR3 DNA reads as TGCACCAGCAGCCAAGATACGAAGAGCCGAACAACTAATGAAAAACTGTTTTTT. Its protein is CTSSQDTKSRTTNEKLFF.

V usage is TRBV30 and J usage is TRBJ1-2; maybe TRBD1 (5 bases). CDR1 is GTSNPN, CDR2 SVGIG, per germline (reference sequence). This CDR3 has 14 residues. The V gene lost 0 bases and the J gene lost 14 bases, with 22 bases spanning the gap. The CDR3 sequence is CAWSVRSDGGLRTF. CDR3 sequence (DNA): TGTGCCTGGAGTGTACGGTCGGATGGGGGACTAAGAACCTTC.

This chain joins TRBV4-2 and TRBJ2-3; D is unclear. V lost 0 bases, J lost 2 bases, and 12 bases lay in between. This CDR3 comprises 16 residues. Germline V lookup: CDR1 LGHNA, CDR2 YNFKEQ. CDR3 DNA sequence: TGTGCCAGCAGCCAAGAAAGCCAAGCACTCACAGATACGCAGTATTTT. Translating it yields CASSQESQALTDTQYF.

The chain has TRBV28 and TRBJ1-2, with a weak D call TRBD1 (5 bases). The CDR3 is 12 residues long. V dropped 8 bases and J dropped 4 bases, with 11 bases sitting between them. CDR1 and CDR2 (germline): MDHEN, SYDVKM. Here the CDR3 reads CASRGGAYGYTF. As DNA, the CDR3 is TGTGCCAGCCGGGGAGGGGCCTATGGCTACACCTTC.

The J gene is TRBJ2-7, the V gene TRBV14; TRBD2 aligns across 8 bases. Germline lookup yields CDR1 SGHDN and CDR2 FVKESK. V shed 3 bases, J shed 4 bases, and the junction held 11 bases outside the gene matches. The CDR3 is 16 amino acids. CDR3 bases: TGTGCCAGCAGCCATACACTAGCGGACCATCGGTACGAGCAGTACTTC. This translates into CASSHTLADHRYEQYF.

The rearrangement links TRBV7-2 to TRBJ1-1; no clear D gene. The CDR3 is made up of 15 amino acids. Trimming took off 5 bases at V and 5 bases at J, with 18 bases between the two ends. Per germline, CDR1 SGHTA and CDR2 FQGNSA. CDR3 in DNA: TGTGCCAGCAGCGCACCCGGATCCTGGCGGACTGAAGCTTTCTTT. Its protein product is CASSAPGSWRTEAFF.

This sequence joins TRBV27 and TRBJ1-2; TRBD1 matches at 9 bases. V gave up 6 bases and J gave up 7 bases; unmatched junction bases: 6. This CDR3 region has 13 residues. Germline V gene data show CDR1 as MNHEY and CDR2 as SMNVEV (reference sequence). Here the CDR3 DNA reads TGTGCCAGCAGGGAACAGGGGGCGCCTGGCTACACCTTC. It is translated as CASREQGAPGYTF.

This chain's CDR3 is CATSDPDRTFQPQHF. The DNA of the CDR3 is TGTGCCACCAGTGATCCCGACAGGACCTTTCAGCCCCAGCATTTT. This chain links TRBV24-1 with TRBJ1-5, with a tentative D call TRBD1 (6 bases). The ends were cut back, 3 bases at V and 6 bases at J, with 14 bases in the middle. CDR1 is KGHDR and CDR2 is SFDVKD in the germline V gene. The CDR3 sequence is 15 residues long.

The chain uses TRBV7-2 and TRBJ2-1; D might be TRBD1 (6 bases). V was pared by 3 bases and J by 1 base, with 16 bases between. Germline V gene lookup returns CDR1 SGHTA and CDR2 FQGNSA. The CDR3 consists of 17 residues. The CDR3 nucleotides read TGTGCCAGCAGCTTTTTTTTGGGGGCCTATTCCTACAATGAGCAGTTCTTC. Amino acids: CASSFFLGAYSYNEQFF.

The chain links TRBV7-2 to TRBJ1-2, with a possible D match to TRBD1 (6 bases). Germline V gene sequence: CDR1 SGHTA, CDR2 FQGNSA. V gave up 7 bases and J gave up 2 bases, with 11 bases separating them. The CDR3 contains 13 residues. CDR3 in DNA: TGTGCCAGCACCTGGGGGCAGAACTATGGCTACACCTTC. This codes for CASTWGQNYGYTF.

The rearrangement joins TRBV7-2 to TRBJ1-1; perhaps TRBD1 as D (6 bases). The CDR3 length is 14 residues. The ends were cut back, 2 bases at V and 1 base at J, with 8 bases in the middle. The germline V gene encodes CDR1 SGHTA and CDR2 FQGNSA. The CDR3 region has the DNA TGTGCCAGCAGCTTAAGGACAGAGAACACTGAAGCTTTCTTT. Amino acids: CASSLRTENTEAFF.

This chain's CDR3 is CASSLGVGTGANQPQHF. The CDR3 nucleotides are TGTGCCAGCAGCCTCGGAGTAGGGACAGGGGCCAATCAGCCCCAGCATTTT. V and J are TRBV7-8 and TRBJ1-5; 10 bases are shared with TRBD1. Germline lookup yields CDR1 SGHVS and CDR2 FQNEAQ. The CDR3 runs 17 residues. J gave up 3 bases and V 5 bases, and 10 bases lay outside the gene matches.

This chain joins TRBV24-1 and TRBJ1-2; perhaps TRBD1 as D (6 bases). The V and J ends lost 4 bases and 5 bases respectively, with 13 bases between them. The CDR3 runs to 14 residues. CDR1 KGHDR and CDR2 SFDVKD come from the germline V gene. The CDR3 region is CATSDAGTNYGYTF. CDR3 in DNA: TGTGCCACCAGTGACGCCGGGACAAATTATGGCTACACCTTC.

This clone was detected a few times. The chain couples TRBV28 to TRBJ2-7; TRBD1 is a possible D gene (5 bases). The CDR3 totals 17 residues. Trimming cost V 6 bases and J 0 bases, with 21 bases left between them. CDR1 is MDHEN, CDR2 SYDVKM, per germline. CDR3: CASSRLLATVSSYEQYF. In DNA form, the CDR3 reads TGTGCCAGCAGCCGACTCCTCGCGACAGTTAGCTCCTACGAGCAGTACTTC.

The genes are TRBV27 and TRBJ2-1; D is possibly TRBD2 (6 bases). This CDR3 is built from 16 residues. Germline V gene data show CDR1 as MNHEY and CDR2 as SMNVEV (reference sequence). Trimming took off 5 bases at V and 5 bases at J, with 19 bases between the two ends. In nucleotides, the CDR3 is TGTGCCAGCAGTGCCCCACGGAGGACGGGAGACAATGAGCAGTTCTTC. Translation gives CASSAPRRTGDNEQFF.

The chain carries TRBV4-1 and TRBJ1-4; D might be TRBD1 (6 bases). The CDR3 has 16 residues. The germline V and J ends were trimmed by 2 bases and 3 bases, with 13 bases remaining between them. CDR1 is MGHRA and CDR2 is YSYEKL in the germline V gene. The CDR3 protein is CASSQLNRVANEKLFF. The CDR3 DNA sequence: TGCGCCAGCAGCCAACTCAACAGGGTAGCTAATGAAAAACTGTTTTTT.

A few counts support this clone. The chain carries TRBV2 and TRBJ2-5; no clear D gene. Trimming took off 2 bases at V and 6 bases at J, with 4 bases between the two ends. The CDR3 is 11 amino acids. Per the germline V gene, CDR1 is SNHLY and CDR2 is FYNNEI. CDR3 region: CASSELKTQYF. In DNA, the CDR3 is TGTGCCAGCAGTGAATTAAAGACCCAGTACTTC.

The V and J genes are TRBV27 and TRBJ1-3; D gene uncertain. The CDR3 is 14 residues long. Germline CDR1 and CDR2: MNHEY and SMNVEV (reference sequence). The V gene lost 7 bases and the J gene lost 0 bases, with 10 bases spanning the gap. In DNA, the CDR3 is TGTGCCAGCAATCAGGCGTACTCTGGAAACACCATATATTTT. It yields the protein CASNQAYSGNTIYF.

This rearrangement joins TRBV7-9 to TRBJ2-2, with 7 positions matching TRBD1. The germline CDR1 and CDR2 sequences are SEHNR and FQNEAQ (reference sequence). The CDR3 is made up of 14 amino acids. J gave up 3 bases and V 4 bases, and 2 bases lay outside the gene matches. The CDR3 reads CASSSGTDTGELFF. The CDR3 DNA sequence: TGTGCCAGCAGCTCCGGGACAGACACCGGGGAGCTGTTTTTT.